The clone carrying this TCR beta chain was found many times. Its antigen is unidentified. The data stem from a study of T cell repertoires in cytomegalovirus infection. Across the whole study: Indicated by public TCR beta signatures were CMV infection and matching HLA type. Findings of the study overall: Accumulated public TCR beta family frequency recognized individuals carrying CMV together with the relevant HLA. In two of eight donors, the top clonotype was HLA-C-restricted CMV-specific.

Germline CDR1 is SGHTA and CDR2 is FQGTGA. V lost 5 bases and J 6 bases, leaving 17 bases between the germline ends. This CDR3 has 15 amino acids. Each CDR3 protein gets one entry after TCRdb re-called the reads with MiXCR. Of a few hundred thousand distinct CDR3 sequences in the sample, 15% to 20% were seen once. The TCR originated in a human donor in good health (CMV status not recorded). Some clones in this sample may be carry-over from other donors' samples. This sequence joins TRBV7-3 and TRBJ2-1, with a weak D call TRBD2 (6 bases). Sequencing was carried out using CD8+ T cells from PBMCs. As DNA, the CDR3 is TGTGCCAGCAGCCCCTTCACTAGCCAGGGCAATGAGCAGTTCTTC. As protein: CASSPFTSQGNEQFF.